This TCR beta chain was profiled in a study of beta chain features in type 1 diabetes. This clone was counted only a few times. Its antigen is currently unknown. Findings and limits, study-wide: In the patient group, naive, central memory and Treg TCRB repertoires seemed more alike than in the healthy donor group. In type 1 diabetes patients, VDJ junctions had fewer insertions; deletions at these junctions were more frequent. Patients with Type 1 diabetes showed moderately but significantly shorter TCRB CDR3s in all four CD4+ subsets.

Reverse transcription of all isolated RNA meant that expressed TCRB transcripts were sequenced. TCRdb's table, derived via immunoSEQ multiplex PCR, lists solely in-frame clones and lacks some. The sample has 200,000 to 250,000 clones, over 11% seen once. The sequencing sample was made of naive CD4+ T cells from blood. The TCR sequence derives from a man aged 30 to 39 with type 1 diabetes.

The CDR3 sequence: CASSAGTGDYEQYF. The CDR3 bases are TGTGCCAGCAGCGCAGGGACAGGGGACTACGAGCAGTACTTC. The chain carries TRBV9 and TRBJ2-7; 10 bases line up with TRBD1. This CDR3 region has 14 residues. Germline CDR1 reads SGDLS; CDR2 reads YYNGEE. Germline trimming cut 3 bases from V and 3 bases from J; bases unmatched to any gene: 3.